This TCR beta chain comes out of a study of cytomegalovirus exposure and HLA in healthy donors. Study-wide points: Later on, a genetic analysis was performed. It linked a missense variant in DCLRE1C with V- and J-gene trimming of TCR beta. Other equally common chains were less clonally expanded than HLA-associated TCR beta chains, a later analysis showed. In a later analysis, the majority of CMV-associated beta chains seemingly showed HLA restriction.

With 60 Vbeta and 13 Jbeta primers, the PCR was carried out. Original processing notes: About 11 million of some 80 million unique TCR beta chains were shared, per a later count. Measured with immunoSEQ multiplex PCR; TCRdb has only the in-frame clones, and not every one. V and J calls and clone size are those listed in that table; D and trimming were worked out from the DNA. This table has around 280,000 clones, 70% to 90% appearing once. The germline V gene has CDR1 MGHRA and CDR2 YSYEKL. The germline V and J ends were trimmed by 4 bases and 1 base, with 10 bases remaining between them. The CDR3 loop spans 14 amino acids. With respect to this clone: Its target is unknown.

The origin of this receptor is a woman aged 18 to 35 in good health and CMV-seronegative. This chain links TRBV4-1 with TRBJ1-1; D unclear. The specimen sequenced was PBMCs. The CDR3 loop reads CASSRLRGNTEAFF. Written as DNA, the CDR3 is TGCGCCAGCAGCCGCCTACGGGGGAACACTGAAGCTTTCTTT.